The 27 T cell receptor beta chains listed next were all sequenced from one sample in a study of blood T cell repertoires in COVID-19. Produced via immunoSEQ multiplex PCR; TCRdb's table is partial and in-frame only. The sample has under 150,000 clones, about 82% seen once. Source material: peripheral blood. Receptors were obtained from a woman in her forties with active or convalescent COVID-19.

This chain links TRBV7-2 with TRBJ2-3; 11 positions agree with TRBD2. The V gene's germline CDR1 is SGHTA and CDR2 FQGNSA. This CDR3 is 15 amino acids long. J was trimmed by 5 bases and V by 5 bases; bases with no gene match: 6. The DNA of the CDR3 is TGTGCCAGCAGCCTAACCGGACTAGCGGGAGATACGCAGTATTTT. It encodes CASSLTGLAGDTQYF.

The V gene is TRBV3-1 (or the pseudogene TRBV3-2), the J gene TRBJ2-3, with a tentative D call TRBD2 (7 bases). The V gene's germline CDR1 is LGHDT and CDR2 YNNKEL (reference sequence). V dropped 1 base and J dropped 5 bases, with 13 bases sitting between them. The CDR3 totals 15 residues. In nucleotides, the CDR3 is TGTGCCAGCAGCCAAGGAGGGGGGGGGCTAGATACGCAGTATTTT. Translated: CASSQGGGGLDTQYF.

The gene calls are TRBV9 and TRBJ1-1; D unresolved. Trimming stripped 0 bases from V and 0 bases from J, with 9 bases between. Germline loops: CDR1 SGDLS, CDR2 YYNGEE. This CDR3 has 15 residues. The CDR3 DNA reads TGTGCCAGCAGCGTAGTGTCGGGAGTGAACACTGAAGCTTTCTTT. Protein: CASSVVSGVNTEAFF.

This sequence joins TRBV28 and TRBJ2-7; TRBD2 might be the D (6 bases). Trimming removed 2 bases at V and 3 bases at J, with 11 bases between. The CDR3 loop spans 14 amino acids. Germline V lookup: CDR1 MDHEN, CDR2 SYDVKM. DNA for the CDR3: TGTGCCAGCAGTTTACTCGAGGAGGGCTACGAGCAGTACTTC. Residues: CASSLLEEGYEQYF.

As concerns this clone: A junction end diverges from the germline sequence, so it may reflect a read error. This chain connects TRBV6-6 to TRBJ2-5; TRBD1 matches at 9 bases. Germline CDR1 is MNHNY and CDR2 is SVGAGI (reference sequence). The CDR3 loop spans 16 amino acids. The CDR3 spells CASSYLRTGEEETQYF. CDR3 sequence (DNA): TGTGCTAGCAGTTACCTCCGGACAGGGGAGGAAGAGACCCAGTACTTC.

The chain couples TRBV11-2 to TRBJ1-1; D may be TRBD1 (5 bases). The V end lost 0 bases, the J end lost 5 bases, and 16 bases lay between the germline ends. The CDR3 covers 16 residues. CDR1 is SGHAT and CDR2 is FQNNGV in the germline V gene. The CDR3: CASSLDRIVGGTEAFF. The CDR3 DNA reads as TGTGCCAGCAGCTTAGACCGGATAGTCGGGGGTACTGAAGCTTTCTTT.

The chain combines TRBV7-2 with TRBJ2-6; TRBD1 aligns across 8 bases. V shed 5 bases, J shed 2 bases, and the junction held 5 bases outside the gene matches. Germline values: CDR1 SGHTA, CDR2 FQGNSA. The CDR3 extends over 16 amino acids. The CDR3 DNA reads as TGTGCCAGCAGCCGGACAGGGCAAACTGGGGCCAACGTCCTGACTTTC. Translation: CASSRTGQTGANVLTF.

V gene TRBV5-1 combines with J gene TRBJ1-3; tentative D call: TRBD1 (5 bases). This CDR3 spans 16 amino acids. V lost 4 bases and J lost 2, with 16 bases in between. Germline lookup yields CDR1 SGHRS and CDR2 YFSETQ. For the CDR3, the DNA is TGCGCCAGCAGCGAGCGGGGCCAGGGCGCTGGAAACACCATATATTTT. Translation: CASSERGQGAGNTIYF.

This clone was counted between two and nine times. This chain joins TRBV29-1 and TRBJ2-3, with D perhaps TRBD2 (5 bases). Germline CDR1 and CDR2: SQVTM and ANQGSEA. V was trimmed by 3 bases and J by 2 bases, leaving 24 bases between them. The CDR3 runs 18 residues. The CDR3 region has the DNA TGCAGCGTTGACTCGGGCACCTCTGGACTTAAAAACACAGATACGCAGTATTTT. Protein: CSVDSGTSGLKNTDTQYF.

The chain joins TRBV27 to TRBJ1-2; D unresolved. V gave up 0 bases and J gave up 1 base, with 6 bases separating them. This CDR3 is 14 amino acids long. From germline, CDR1 is MNHEY and CDR2 SMNVEV (reference sequence). The CDR3 nucleotides read TGTGCCAGCAGTTTATCATTCAGTAACTATGGCTACACCTTC. Encoded protein: CASSLSFSNYGYTF.

The sample holds one count of this clone. Here the CDR3 DNA reads TGTGCAAGTCGCTTAGAGTTGGGGGGAGAGGATGGCTACACCTTC. Its protein is CASRLELGGEDGYTF. V is TRBV12-2 and J is TRBJ1-2. TRBV12-2 is labeled a pseudogene. The CDR3 totals 15 residues.

The chain recombines TRBV29-1 with TRBJ1-1; the D is unclear. V lost 3 bases and J lost 3, with 20 bases in between. CDR1 is SQVTM, CDR2 ANQGSEA, per germline. The CDR3 runs 16 residues. The CDR3 loop reads CSVEEVPSIQDTEAFF. The CDR3 DNA reads TGCAGCGTTGAGGAGGTACCCTCAATTCAAGACACTGAAGCTTTCTTT.

The genes are TRBV10-3 and TRBJ2-1; 9 nucleotides match TRBD1. Trimming at V came to 2 bases and at J to 6 bases, leaving 5 bases not matched to a gene. This CDR3 is built from 15 residues. The germline V gene has CDR1 ENHRY and CDR2 SYGVKD. The DNA of the CDR3 is TGTGCCATCAGTGAGCCGGGACAGGGTCGCAATGAGCAGTTCTTC. This translates into CAISEPGQGRNEQFF.

This clone came up many times. The gene calls are TRBV6-2 or TRBV6-3 and TRBJ2-6, with 8 bases that match TRBD1. The CDR3 runs 15 residues. The trim removed 5 bases at V and 4 bases at J, leaving 4 bases unmatched. Per the germline V gene, CDR1 is MNHEY and CDR2 is SVGEGT. The CDR3 DNA reads TGTGCCAGCAGTCGTACAGGGGGAGGGGCCAACGTCCTGACTTTC. Translation gives CASSRTGGGANVLTF.

J is TRBJ2-2 and V is TRBV19, with 7 bases matching TRBD2. Germline V gene data show CDR1 as LNHDA and CDR2 as SQIVND (reference sequence). V shed 7 bases and J 4 bases; nucleotides not matched to a gene: 12. CDR3 size: 16 residues. The CDR3 DNA is TGTGCCAGTACTCCCGGAGGCGGGAGACGCACCGGGGAGCTGTTTTTT. It is translated as CASTPGGGRRTGELFF.

V usage is TRBV7-9 and J usage is TRBJ2-3; 8 positions match TRBD2. Per germline, CDR1 SEHNR and CDR2 FQNEAQ (reference sequence). V was pared by 5 bases and J by 0 bases, with 4 bases of the junction left unmatched. CDR3 length: 15 amino acids. The CDR3 coding sequence is TGTGCCAGCAGCGTTAGCGGGGTGAGCACAGATACGCAGTATTTT. Protein: CASSVSGVSTDTQYF. Full variable domain (missing parts from reference TRBV7-9 and TRBJ2-3): DTGVSQNPRHKITKRGQNVTFRCDPISEHNRLYWYRQTLGQGPEFLTYFQNEAQLEKSRLLSDRFSAERPKGSFSTLEIQRTEQGDSAMYLCASSVSGVSTDTQYFGPGTRLTVL.

V is TRBV28 and J is TRBJ1-3, with 7 bases fitting TRBD1. The length of the CDR3 is 14 residues. Germline assignment: CDR1 MDHEN and CDR2 SYDVKM. With V trimmed by 10 bases and J by 4 bases, 10 bases remained unmatched. The CDR3 region has the DNA TGTGCCACCAGCGAGGGGGCATCCGGAAACACCATATATTTT. Translating gives CATSEGASGNTIYF.

The chain has TRBV29-1 and TRBJ2-3; tentative D call: TRBD1 (5 bases). Trimming shortened V by 7 bases and J by 7 bases, and 15 bases separated the two germline ends. The CDR3 is 12 amino acids. The germline gives CDR1 SQVTM, CDR2 ANQGSEA. The CDR3 sequence: CSANSGANTQYF. As DNA, the CDR3 is TGCAGCGCCAACAGTGGGGCCAATACGCAGTATTTT.

This clone was seen a single time. The CDR3 DNA reads TGTGCCAGCAGCCCGGGGTTAAACTATGGCTACACCTTC. Amino acid sequence: CASSPGLNYGYTF. The chain is built from TRBV11-2 and TRBJ1-2; no definite D call. There are 13 residues in the CDR3. Germline V gene data show CDR1 as SGHAT and CDR2 as FQNNGV. Trimming cost V 5 bases and J 2 bases, with 9 bases left between them.

The gene calls are TRBV28 and TRBJ2-2; 7 bases map to TRBD1. CDR3 length equals 16 residues. V was pared by 1 base and J by 0 bases, with 2 bases of the junction left unmatched. Germline lookup yields CDR1 MDHEN and CDR2 SYDVKM. The CDR3 spells CASSLLGGANTGELFF. CDR3 DNA: TGTGCCAGCAGTTTATTAGGGGGCGCGAACACCGGGGAGCTGTTTTTT.

The CDR3 sequence is CATRQGGGEKLFF. The CDR3 DNA sequence: TGTGCCACGCGACAGGGGGGAGGTGAAAAACTGTTTTTT. V usage is TRBV15 and J usage is TRBJ1-4; TRBD1 aligns across 9 bases. The junction had 6 bases not matched to a gene; V was cut back by 9 bases and J by 7 bases. Germline CDR1 reads LNHNV; CDR2 reads YYDKDF (reference sequence). CDR3 length: 13 residues.

This clone was counted between two and nine times. This chain joins TRBV19 and TRBJ1-4, with 9 bases aligning to TRBD1. V lost 5 bases and J lost 7; bases outside the gene matches: 11. CDR1 is LNHDA, CDR2 SQIVND, per germline (reference sequence). This CDR3 region has 16 residues. The CDR3 DNA sequence: TGTGCCAGTAGTCCACGGACAGGGGACGTGAGTGAAAAACTGTTTTTT. It translates to CASSPRTGDVSEKLFF.

CDR3: CASSLPGSYNEQFF. In DNA form, the CDR3 reads TGTGCCAGCAGTTTGCCGGGGTCCTACAATGAGCAGTTCTTC. The V and J genes are TRBV25-1 and TRBJ2-1; D possibly corresponds to TRBD2 (5 bases). V dropped 5 bases and J dropped 1 base, with 9 bases sitting between them. CDR1 MGHDK and CDR2 SYGVNS come from the germline V gene. This CDR3 has 14 amino acids.

The chain is built from TRBV7-2 and TRBJ2-7, with a tentative D call TRBD1 (7 bases). Germline values: CDR1 SGHTA, CDR2 FQGNSA. The CDR3 covers 16 residues. V gave up 2 bases and J gave up 7 bases, with 21 bases separating them. The CDR3 here is CASSLTRRTGAGEQYF. For the CDR3, the DNA is TGTGCCAGCAGCTTAACGAGACGGACAGGTGCGGGGGAGCAGTACTTC.

The chain employs TRBV7-9 and TRBJ2-7, with TRBD2 as a possible D gene (6 bases). Trimming removed 1 base at V and 0 bases at J, with 19 bases between. Germline loops: CDR1 SEHNR, CDR2 FQNEAQ (reference sequence). The CDR3 is made up of 18 amino acids. Here the CDR3 reads CASSLGGDLIRSSYEQYF. In DNA, the CDR3 is TGTGCCAGCAGCTTAGGGGGGGACCTGATCAGGAGCTCCTACGAGCAGTACTTC.

V is TRBV7-8 and J is TRBJ2-1; D may be TRBD1 (5 bases). V lost 5 bases and J 10 bases, leaving 9 bases between the germline ends. Per germline, CDR1 SGHVS and CDR2 FQNEAQ. The CDR3 loop spans 11 amino acids. CDR3 DNA sequence: TGTGCCAGCAGCCATACAGGCGAGCAGTTCTTC. This encodes CASSHTGEQFF.

The chain recombines TRBV6-6 with TRBJ1-2; no clear D. Germline V CDR1 and CDR2: MNHNY, SVGAGI (reference sequence). V lost 1 base and J lost 3, with 12 bases in between. The CDR3 covers 15 residues. The CDR3 DNA follows: TGTGCCAGCAGTTACTACGGGTTCGGGGACTATGGCTACACCTTC. Residues: CASSYYGFGDYGYTF.